These 22 T cell receptor beta chains came from one sample sequenced in a study of blood T cell repertoires in COVID-19. Only in-frame clones appear in the TCRdb table, and some are missing; sequencing was by immunoSEQ multiplex PCR. The table records some 250,000 clones, roughly 88% of them present only once. The specimen was peripheral blood. The receptors shown here come from a human donor in a cohort sampled during active COVID-19.

The CDR3 loop reads CATSRDGTGLAGLEQYF. As DNA, the CDR3 is TGTGCCACCAGCAGAGATGGTACCGGACTAGCGGGACTCGAGCAGTACTTC. The chain combines TRBV15 with TRBJ2-7; TRBD2 matches at 12 bases. The trim removed 0 bases at V and 6 bases at J, leaving 9 bases unmatched. CDR3 length equals 17 residues. CDR1 is LNHNV and CDR2 is YYDKDF in the germline V gene (reference sequence).

In its sample, this clone was seen a few times. The V call is TRBV29-1, the J call TRBJ1-2; possibly TRBD1 for D (6 bases). Trimming stripped 7 bases from V and 8 bases from J, with 17 bases between. From germline, CDR1 is SQVTM and CDR2 ANQGSEA. The CDR3 is 12 residues long. CDR3 DNA: TGCAGCGGCCGGGACACCCCTGGGGGCTACACCTTC. Its translation is CSGRDTPGGYTF. Complete variable domain (other parts from reference TRBV29-1 and TRBJ1-2): SAVISQKPSRDICQRGTSLTIQCQVDSQVTMMFWYRQQPGQSLTLIATANQGSEATYESGFVIDKFPISRPNLTFSTLTVSNMSPEDSSIYLCSGRDTPGGYTFGSGTRLTVV.

The chain links TRBV19 to TRBJ2-1; 7 nucleotides line up with TRBD2. Germline CDR1 is LNHDA and CDR2 is SQIVND (reference sequence). The CDR3 has 17 amino acids. Unmatched junction bases numbered 13, after V lost 5 bases and J lost 3 bases. The CDR3: CASSPTSVGVGYNEQFF. The CDR3 coding sequence is TGTGCCAGTAGTCCAACTAGCGTCGGGGTCGGCTACAATGAGCAGTTCTTC. The whole variable domain, remainder taken from reference TRBV19 and TRBJ2-1, is DGGITQSPKYLFRKEGQNVTLSCEQNLNHDAMYWYRQDPGQGLRLIYYSQIVNDFQKGDIAEGYSVSREKKESFPLTVTSAQKNPTAFYLCASSPTSVGVGYNEQFFGPGTRLTVL.

The chain carries TRBV29-1 and TRBJ2-7; 13 bases map to TRBD2. The CDR3 sequence is 14 residues long. V dropped 5 bases and J dropped 4; count of bases not matched to a gene: 5. From germline, CDR1 is SQVTM and CDR2 ANQGSEA. The CDR3 loop is CSVLGLAGVYEQYF. In DNA form, the CDR3 reads TGCAGCGTTCTCGGACTAGCGGGAGTGTACGAGCAGTACTTC.

Regarding this clone: This CDR3 is also generated by other DNA sequences in the sample. The chain carries TRBV20-1 and TRBJ1-1; D is undetermined. In germline, CDR1 is DFQATT, CDR2 SNEGSKA (reference sequence). Trimming took off 6 bases at V and 1 base at J, with 6 bases between the two ends. The CDR3 runs to 11 residues. The CDR3 region is CSAGGNTEAFF. As DNA, the CDR3 is TGCAGTGCCGGCGGGAACACTGAAGCTTTCTTT.

The chain has TRBV19 and TRBJ1-2, with 7 bases identical to TRBD1. CDR1 is LNHDA and CDR2 is SQIVND in the germline V gene (reference sequence). The V gene end was trimmed by 5 bases and the J gene end by 10 bases; junction bases not matched to a gene: 10. The CDR3 loop spans 13 amino acids. CDR3 bases: TGTGCCAGTAGTCTACCGGGACAGCGAGACTACACCTTC. It translates to CASSLPGQRDYTF.

V gene TRBV6-6 combines with J gene TRBJ1-2, with D uncertain. Germline CDR1 reads MNHNY; CDR2 reads SVGAGI (reference sequence). This CDR3 contains 15 residues. Trimming shortened V by 5 bases and J by 9 bases, and 22 bases separated the two germline ends. The CDR3 protein is CASSTSQDPEGRYTF. The CDR3 DNA reads as TGTGCCAGCAGTACTAGTCAGGACCCCGAAGGCCGCTACACCTTC.

V gene TRBV6-1 combines with J gene TRBJ1-2; 9 nucleotides agree with TRBD1. The CDR3 consists of 15 residues. Germline CDR1 and CDR2: MNHNS and SASEGT. The junction had 5 bases not matched to a gene; V was cut back by 1 base and J by 5 bases. CDR3 sequence reads: CASSEGTGDRYGYTF. The DNA for the CDR3 is TGTGCCAGCAGTGAAGGGACAGGGGATCGTTATGGCTACACCTTC.

V is TRBV6-5 and J is TRBJ2-1; TRBD2 aligns across 7 bases. This CDR3 comprises 15 residues. J gave up 4 bases and V 5 bases, and 8 bases lay outside the gene matches. Germline CDR1 is MNHEY and CDR2 is SVGAGI. In DNA, the CDR3 is TGTGCCAGCAGTACCGGGGAGGGCCATTACAATGAGCAGTTCTTC. Protein product: CASSTGEGHYNEQFF.

This clone appeared once. The gene calls are TRBV15 and TRBJ2-7, with D perhaps TRBD2 (7 bases). V lost 0 bases, J lost 0 bases, and 15 bases lay in between. Germline loops: CDR1 LNHNV, CDR2 YYDKDF (reference sequence). The CDR3 totals 17 residues. The CDR3 region has the DNA TGTGCCACCAGCAGAGAGGGGGGGCTAGCGGACTCCTACGAGCAGTACTTC. This gives the protein CATSREGGLADSYEQYF.

The chain is built from TRBV6-2 or TRBV6-3 and TRBJ2-2; D gene ambiguous. The V and J ends lost 0 bases and 8 bases respectively, with 7 bases between them. This CDR3 comprises 13 residues. CDR1 MNHEY and CDR2 SVGEGT come from the germline V gene. The CDR3 is CASSYSIRGELFF. Here the CDR3 DNA reads TGTGCCAGCAGTTACTCAATTCGGGGGGAGCTGTTTTTT.

This clone has only one observation. The chain is built from TRBV30 and TRBJ2-7; 10 bases match TRBD1. The CDR3 contains 13 residues. Germline assignment: CDR1 GTSNPN and CDR2 SVGIG (reference sequence). V trimming: 3 bases; J trimming: 5 bases; junction bases outside the gene matches: 4. The CDR3 DNA is TGTGCCTGGAGCCCGGACAGGGGGAACGAGCAGTACTTC. It encodes CAWSPDRGNEQYF.

The chain joins TRBV30 to TRBJ1-5, with D possibly TRBD1 on 5 matching bases. Trimming pared 0 bases from V and 0 bases from J, leaving 9 bases between. The CDR3 is made up of 15 amino acids. Germline CDR1 is GTSNPN and CDR2 is SVGIG (reference sequence). The CDR3 spells CAWSVQENSNQPQHF. Here the CDR3 DNA reads TGTGCCTGGAGTGTACAGGAGAATAGCAATCAGCCCCAGCATTTT.

This clone appeared a single time. This chain's CDR3 is CASSLWDRTGEQYF. The CDR3 bases are TGTGCCAGCAGTTTATGGGACAGGACGGGGGAGCAGTACTTC. The chain couples TRBV27 to TRBJ2-7, with 8 positions matching TRBD1. The CDR3 sequence is 14 residues long. The germline gives CDR1 MNHEY, CDR2 SMNVEV (reference sequence). Trimming at V came to 1 base and at J to 7 bases, leaving 6 bases not matched to a gene.

This rearrangement joins TRBV9 to TRBJ2-7, with a tentative D call TRBD1 (5 bases). The germline V gene encodes CDR1 SGDLS and CDR2 YYNGEE. Between the trimmed V and J ends, which lost 0 bases and 3 bases, there was a span of 7 bases. The CDR3 covers 13 residues. The CDR3 region has the DNA TGTGCCAGCAGCGTAGTAGACAGCTACGAGCAGTACTTC. Translated: CASSVVDSYEQYF.

DNA of the CDR3: TGTGCCAGCAGGCAAGCCGTGGGAGCCGAGCAGTACTTC. Translated, it gives CASRQAVGAEQYF. The rearrangement joins TRBV7-2 to TRBJ2-7; possible D gene TRBD2, 5 bases. CDR1 is SGHTA, CDR2 FQGNSA, per germline. V shed 6 bases and J shed 6 bases, with 15 bases lying between them. This CDR3 has 13 amino acids.

CDR3 protein: CASSWGRDTEAFF. DNA for the CDR3: TGTGCCAGCAGTTGGGGGAGGGACACTGAAGCTTTCTTT. V is TRBV6-5 and J is TRBJ1-1; a possible D gene is TRBD1 (5 bases). The CDR3 is made up of 13 amino acids. The V end lost 4 bases, the J end lost 3 bases, and 9 bases lay between the germline ends. CDR1 is MNHEY, CDR2 SVGAGI, per germline.

V is TRBV12-5 and J is TRBJ2-3, with TRBD1 matching over 8 bases. This CDR3 is 18 amino acids long. J lost 1 base, V lost 0 bases, and 9 bases had no gene match. CDR1 is LGHNT and CDR2 is FRNRAP in the germline V gene. CDR3 amino acids: CASGLVGDRTGCTDTQYF. CDR3 coding DNA: TGTGCTAGTGGTTTGGTTGGGGACAGGACAGGATGCACAGATACGCAGTATTTT.

This chain joins TRBV28 and TRBJ1-5, with TRBD1 matching 7 bases. The V segment lost 6 bases and the J segment 8 bases; nucleotides outside the gene matches: 13. Germline V gene lookup returns CDR1 MDHEN and CDR2 SYDVKM. The CDR3 sequence is 15 residues long. CDR3 nucleotide sequence: TGTGCCAGCAGCCCCCTGGACAGGCTTCGGGAGCCCCAGCATTTT. Translation gives CASSPLDRLREPQHF.

This rearrangement joins TRBV6-5 to TRBJ2-7; possible D gene TRBD1, 5 bases. Germline V gene lookup returns CDR1 MNHEY and CDR2 SVGAGI. V dropped 2 bases and J dropped 4 bases, with 6 bases sitting between them. The CDR3 contains 12 residues. The CDR3 protein is CASSYAGYEQYF. The DNA of the CDR3 is TGTGCCAGCAGTTACGCAGGGTACGAGCAGTACTTC.

V gene TRBV5-1 combines with J gene TRBJ2-7; 7 bases are shared with TRBD1. V was clipped by 1 base and J by 4 bases; unmatched bases: 2. The CDR3 runs to 13 residues. Per germline, CDR1 SGHRS and CDR2 YFSETQ. DNA of the CDR3: TGCGCCAGCAGCTTGTCACAGGGGTACGAGCAGTACTTC. Encoded protein: CASSLSQGYEQYF.

The V gene is TRBV4-3, the J gene TRBJ2-7, with a weak D call TRBD2 (6 bases). V was trimmed by 4 bases and J by 3 bases, leaving 13 bases between them. CDR3 length equals 14 residues. CDR1 is LGHNA and CDR2 is YSLEER in the germline V gene. The CDR3 here is CASSPRQGGYEQYF. The CDR3 region has the DNA TGCGCCAGCAGCCCCAGGCAGGGAGGCTACGAGCAGTACTTC.